This TCR beta chain derives from a study of technical replicates of blood from several donors. The CDR3 is 15 amino acids. Germline lookup yields CDR1 SGHRS and CDR2 YFSETQ. V was pared by 4 bases and J by 6 bases, with 7 bases of the junction left unmatched. TCRdb keeps only in-frame clones here, not all; method: immunoSEQ multiplex PCR. The sample holds more than 45,000 clones, 90% to 95% seen once. The V and J genes are TRBV5-1 and TRBJ2-3; 11 bases are a match to TRBD2. The sequence was obtained from a human donor in good health. Some clones in this sample may be carry-over from other donors' samples. The sequenced sample consisted of PBMCs. CDR3 nucleotides: TGCGCCAGCAGCCAACTAGCGGGAGATAGTGATACGCAGTATTTT. Translated, it gives CASSQLAGDSDTQYF.